This record covers a single T cell receptor (beta chain). Per the original data handling: Cell counts per sample came from amplifying reference gene primers. Profiling relied on immunoSEQ multiplex PCR, and the TCRdb table lists in-frame clones only, not all of them. The DNA was the basis for D and trimming; V, J and clone size are from that table. The sample includes over 150,000 clones, around 82% of them seen just once. CDR3 length: 15 amino acids. V dropped 2 bases and J dropped 8 bases, with 17 bases sitting between them. CDR1 is SGDLS and CDR2 is YYNGEE in the germline V gene. Seattle researchers signed up patients amid active infection and tracked them longitudinally. The entry originates in a study of blood T cell repertoires in COVID-19. Study-wide background: COVID-19 samples from acute and convalescent phases originated in the United States, Italy and Spain. The analysed material was cDNA or gDNA that came from T cells, B-cell-depleted T cells, or PBMCs.

Sequencing was carried out using peripheral blood. The TCR sequence derives from a man between 60 and 70 years old with COVID-19, enrolled during active disease. This chain joins TRBV9 and TRBJ2-1; maybe TRBD2 (6 bases). CDR3 in amino acids: CASSVETGVVYEQFF. CDR3 in DNA: TGTGCCAGCAGCGTGGAGACGGGAGTTGTTTATGAGCAGTTCTTC.